The entry below describes one T cell receptor (beta chain). The CDR3 sequence is 12 residues long. The V and J ends lost 3 bases and 1 base respectively, with 7 bases between them. The V gene's germline CDR1 is DFQATT and CDR2 SNEGSKA (reference sequence). This record comes from a study of CD8 T cells in Susac syndrome. The diagnostic criteria were recently defined, and patients with Susac syndrome met them for definite or probable disease. Reverse transcription of 0.5 to 1 ug RNA used random hexamers. Amplification of TCR beta CDR3 by immunoSEQ multiplex PCR spanned 54 Vbeta and 13 Jbeta. TCRdb recomputed calls from the immunoSEQ multiplex PCR reads with MiXCR, one row per CDR3 protein. The sample lists 120,000 or so distinct CDR3 sequences; just under 95% were seen once.

The specimen was CD8+ T cells from PBMCs. This clonotype was sampled from a human donor with Susac syndrome. The J gene is TRBJ2-7, the V gene TRBV20-1; D remains unclear. CDR3 sequence reads: CSASLGSYEQYF. In DNA form, the CDR3 reads TGCAGTGCTAGTTTAGGGTCCTACGAGCAGTACTTC.